This TCR beta chain was found in a study of human T cells and chemical hapten exposure. Study in general: Patients received weekly diphenylcyclopropenone doses to the scalp throughout the approximately 23-week study.

Time point given: pre-sensitization, week 0. Treatment of the sample: therapeutic diphenylcyclopropenone sensitization with weekly scalp DPC. Blood collection happened ahead of applying each patch test. In the case of this clonotype: Its antigen is as yet unknown.

The CDR3 spans 15 residues. The germline V gene has CDR1 SGHVS and CDR2 FNYEAQ. Trimming stripped 1 base from V and 5 bases from J, with 13 bases between. Study-wide findings and caveats: After DPC sensitization, TCRs above 1 in 1000 frequency showed no change. PT1 expanded TCR numbers rose with patch test score.

TCRdb reanalysed the RACE reads using MiXCR and keeps one entry per CDR3 protein. The sample contains about 120,000 distinct CDR3 sequences, 13% of which appear only once. The chain is built from TRBV7-6 and TRBJ2-3; D possibly corresponds to TRBD2 (5 bases). The sample here was whole blood, taken in connection with sensitization to the hapten diphenylcyclopropenone (DPC). The TCR was taken from a young woman with alopecia areata. Some clones in this sample may be carry-over from other donors' samples. CDR3 DNA sequence: TGTGCCAGCAGCTTAGAAATAACTAGAAGAGATACGCAGTATTTT. This codes for CASSLEITRRDTQYF.